Listed below are T cell receptor beta chains from one sample, sequenced in a study of early T cells in non-severe SARS-CoV-2 infection. Via MiXCR, TCRdb re-called the 5' RACE reads, giving one row per CDR3 protein. The table lists approximately 70,000 distinct CDR3 sequences, 13% of them singletons. The sequenced material came from whole blood. These receptors all stem from an adult who was a healthcare worker with PCR-confirmed SARS-CoV-2 infection or an uninfected control (not recorded which). CDR3s include the opening cysteine and the closing phenylalanine or tryptophan. Size is stated for part of the rows, as once, few or many counts, or as a class when the clone is expanded.

J | V | size | CDR3
TRBJ1-2 | TRBV18 | many | CASSPPTLDRVYGYTF
TRBJ1-1 | TRBV7-9 | few | CASSPPSRSTEAFF
TRBJ2-7 | TRBV12-3/TRBV12-4 | - | CASTLGGGSYEQYF
TRBJ2-5 | TRBV7-6 | few | CASSRSLSGGGEETQYF
TRBJ2-6 | TRBV25-1 | - | CASSERRSSGANVLTF
TRBJ2-3 | TRBV7-3 | many | CASSLLQGLDTQYF
TRBJ1-1 | TRBV19 | - | CASSRLLNTEAFF
TRBJ2-4 | TRBV12-3/TRBV12-4 | - | CATGGTGAKNIQYF
TRBJ2-7 | TRBV5-4 | - | CASSLESGRTYEQYF
TRBJ1-5 | TRBV27 | - | CASSDIDNQPQHF
TRBJ1-1 | TRBV29-1 | few | CSGWTGVNTEAFF
TRBJ2-1 | TRBV29-1 | many | CSVDLGQGIYNEQFF
TRBJ2-7 | TRBV7-3 | few | CASKKDRSSYEQYF
TRBJ2-2 | TRBV2 | - | CASSLGWDTGELFF
TRBJ1-2 | TRBV6-2/TRBV6-3 | - | CASSYSKPPANYGYTF
TRBJ1-5 | TRBV18 | - | CASSPTGRNQPQHF
TRBJ2-4 | TRBV7-3 | few | CASSLYRGDIQYF
TRBJ1-1 | TRBV5-6 | - | CASSLDLDSRAFF
TRBJ2-1 | TRBV5-1 | - | CASSLGDSSYNEQFF
TRBJ2-1 | TRBV7-9 | many | CASSLGGWSEQFF
TRBJ1-5 | TRBV29-1 | few | CSAGGGNQPQHF
TRBJ1-2 | TRBV9 | - | CASSYRPGTYGYTF
TRBJ1-5 | TRBV11-2 | few | CASSLVGWDQPQHF
TRBJ2-1 | TRBV5-1 | - | CASSSMGGANTYNEQFF
TRBJ2-1 | TRBV3-1 | few | CASSQDWAQNEQFF
TRBJ2-7 | TRBV20-1 | many | CSARDSGESSYEQYF
TRBJ1-1 | TRBV7-9 | many | CASSHGTGVNTEAFF
TRBJ2-3 | TRBV7-6 | few | CASSLAEMGTQYF
TRBJ2-4 | TRBV20-1 | - | CSASDSRLKNIQYF
TRBJ2-7 | TRBV6-5 | - | CASSYAGEYEQYF
TRBJ2-5 | TRBV11-2 | - | CASSLGTSGFQETQYF
TRBJ2-1 | TRBV5-1 | - | CASSLFEPRYNEQFF
TRBJ1-2 | TRBV4-1 | many | CASSANQGSHGYTF
TRBJ2-7 | TRBV30 | many | CAWLRSYEQYF
TRBJ2-6 | TRBV6-6 | many | CASSIGVGANVLTF
TRBJ2-7 | TRBV5-1 | - | CASSLARARQNSYEQYF
TRBJ1-4 | TRBV29-1 | many | CSANDGPTNEKLFF
TRBJ2-3 | TRBV3-1 | - | CASSVFGATDTQYF
TRBJ2-1 | TRBV5-4 | - | CASSWGTNNEQFF
TRBJ2-1 | TRBV7-8 | few | CASSLKASGGTYNEQFF